The clone carrying this TCR beta chain is a singleton in its sample. Libraries were prepared by immunoSEQ multiplex PCR; TCRdb keeps only in-frame clonotypes and omits some of them. The sample holds hundreds of thousands of clones, roughly 85% seen once. The data were obtained in a study of blood T cell repertoires in COVID-19. Study background: The United States, Italy and Spain were the sources of the acute and convalescent COVID-19 samples.

Trimming took off 6 bases at V and 7 bases at J, with 13 bases between the two ends. The CDR3 spans 13 residues. Germline-derived CDR1 and CDR2 are MDHEN and SYDVKM. The sequenced sample consisted of peripheral blood. This receptor was identified in a man aged 50 to 60 with COVID-19, enrolled during active disease. The chain links TRBV28 to TRBJ1-5, with D hard to call. This CDR3 is CASRMGGSQPQHF. The CDR3 bases are TGTGCCAGCAGGATGGGAGGTTCCCAGCCCCAGCATTTT.